Below, 20 T cell receptor beta chains from the same sample are listed, as sequenced in a study of T cell changes during pregnancy in multiple sclerosis. Libraries were prepared by immunoSEQ multiplex PCR; TCRdb keeps only in-frame clonotypes and omits some of them. The repertoire has 70,000 to 90,000 clones, approximately 91% of them found once; the top ten carry 3% to 4%. The sample consisted of PBMCs, taken in the first trimester of pregnancy. These receptor sequences come from a female donor in good health, serving as a control in a pregnancy study. Some clones in this sample may be carry-over from other donors' samples.

V and J are TRBV19 and TRBJ2-2; 11 bases map to TRBD1. In germline, CDR1 is LNHDA, CDR2 SQIVND (reference sequence). Trimming removed 9 bases from V and 4 bases from J; junction bases left unmatched: 4. This CDR3 is 14 amino acids long. CDR3 loop: CARAGTGGTGELFF. CDR3 DNA: TGTGCCAGGGCTGGGACAGGGGGCACCGGGGAGCTGTTTTTT.

The chain carries TRBV2 and TRBJ2-1; D may be TRBD2 (6 bases). V was clipped by 6 bases and J by 0 bases, with 12 bases between them. This CDR3 contains 15 residues. Germline V gene lookup returns CDR1 SNHLY and CDR2 FYNNEI. As DNA, the CDR3 is TGTGCCAGCAGCGCGGGGCTGAGCTCCTACAATGAGCAGTTCTTC. It is translated as CASSAGLSSYNEQFF.

The V and J genes are TRBV11-2 and TRBJ2-1; 9 nucleotides align to TRBD2. The CDR3 sequence is 18 residues long. Germline V gene lookup returns CDR1 SGHAT and CDR2 FQNNGV. Trimming removed 1 base from V and 4 bases from J; junction bases left unmatched: 11. The CDR3 DNA follows: TGTGCCAGCAGCTTAGGGGAAGTTTGGAGCGGGAGGTACAATGAGCAGTTCTTC. Its protein product is CASSLGEVWSGRYNEQFF.

The chain is built from TRBV28 and TRBJ1-5, with 8 bases aligning to TRBD1. Unmatched junction bases numbered 15, after V lost 6 bases and J lost 14 bases. This CDR3 is built from 14 residues. Germline values: CDR1 MDHEN, CDR2 SYDVKM. CDR3 in amino acids: CASSTGTGSWLEHF. The CDR3 bases are TGTGCCAGCAGCACCGGGACAGGCAGCTGGCTTGAGCATTTT.

The V gene is TRBV19, the J gene TRBJ1-2; TRBD1 is a possible D gene (5 bases). CDR1 is LNHDA and CDR2 is SQIVND in the germline V gene (reference sequence). The CDR3 spans 18 residues. Between the trimmed V and J ends, which lost 5 bases and 3 bases, there was a span of 25 bases. CDR3 sequence: CASSPPGWTTPGDYGYTF. Written as DNA, the CDR3 is TGTGCCAGTAGTCCCCCCGGCTGGACAACCCCCGGAGACTATGGCTACACCTTC. The variable domain in full, completed from reference TRBV19 and TRBJ1-2, reads DGGITQSPKYLFRKEGQNVTLSCEQNLNHDAMYWYRQDPGQGLRLIYYSQIVNDFQKGDIAEGYSVSREKKESFPLTVTSAQKNPTAFYLCASSPPGWTTPGDYGYTFGSGTRLTVV.

The chain recombines TRBV4-1 with TRBJ1-2; tentative D call: TRBD1 (6 bases). CDR1 is MGHRA and CDR2 is YSYEKL in the germline V gene. CDR3 size: 15 residues. The V end was cut by 0 bases, the J end by 3 bases, with 11 bases between. The CDR3 nucleotides read TGCGCCAGCAGCCAAGAGCCCGGACAGTACTATGGCTACACCTTC. As protein: CASSQEPGQYYGYTF.

The V and J genes are TRBV19 and TRBJ1-1, with D perhaps TRBD1 (5 bases). CDR3 length: 14 residues. V gave up 11 bases and J gave up 3 bases, with 19 bases separating them. Per germline, CDR1 LNHDA and CDR2 SQIVND (reference sequence). The CDR3 protein is CASNTRERDTEAFF. CDR3 DNA: TGTGCCTCGAATACCAGGGAAAGGGACACTGAAGCTTTCTTT.

The V call is TRBV11-2, the J call TRBJ2-1; 7 nucleotides align to TRBD2. Looked up from germline, CDR1 is SGHAT and CDR2 is FQNNGV. V dropped 0 bases and J dropped 10; count of bases not matched to a gene: 3. CDR3 length equals 13 residues. CDR3 protein: CASSLDRAGEQFF. The CDR3 DNA reads as TGTGCCAGCAGCTTAGATCGAGCGGGAGAGCAGTTCTTC.

The chain joins TRBV16 to TRBJ1-1; no firm D call. From germline, CDR1 is KGHSY and CDR2 FQNENV. Deletions cut 2 bases from V and 3 bases from J, with 4 bases between. This CDR3 is built from 12 residues. The CDR3 loop reads CASSQRDTEAFF. For the CDR3, the DNA is TGTGCCAGCAGCCAACGGGACACTGAAGCTTTCTTT.

V and J are TRBV10-3 and TRBJ2-7; 8 bases agree with TRBD2. Trimming cost V 0 bases and J 6 bases; bases outside gene matches: 4. Germline lookup yields CDR1 ENHRY and CDR2 SYGVKD. The CDR3 covers 14 residues. CDR3 sequence reads: CAISESGGRTEQYF. CDR3 DNA: TGTGCCATCAGTGAGTCGGGCGGGAGGACCGAGCAGTACTTC.

The chain carries TRBV4-2 and TRBJ1-6, with unresolved D. The germline CDR1 and CDR2 sequences are LGHNA and YNFKEQ. The V end lost 4 bases, the J end lost 8 bases, and 9 bases lay between the germline ends. This CDR3 region has 13 residues. CDR3 sequence (DNA): TGTGCCAGCAGCCGGGGAGGAGATTCACCCCTCCACTTT. Translated, it gives CASSRGGDSPLHF.

The chain has TRBV28 and TRBJ2-7; 13 bases map to TRBD2. The length of the CDR3 is 20 residues. J was trimmed by 0 bases and V by 6 bases; bases with no gene match: 17. Germline values: CDR1 MDHEN, CDR2 SYDVKM. Here the CDR3 DNA reads TGTGCCAGCAGAACTAAAAGGGGGGGGACTAGCGGGAAAAGCTCCTACGAGCAGTACTTC. As protein: CASRTKRGGTSGKSSYEQYF. Variable domain in full (rest from reference TRBV28 and TRBJ2-7): DVKVTQSSRYLVKRTGEKVFLECVQDMDHENMFWYRQDPGLGLRLIYFSYDVKMKEKGDIPEGYSVSREKKERFSLILESASTNQTSMYLCASRTKRGGTSGKSSYEQYFGPGTRLTVT.

The J gene is TRBJ2-5, the V gene TRBV5-4, with 8 nucleotides matching TRBD1. This CDR3 has 14 amino acids. The V gene end was trimmed by 0 bases and the J gene end by 5 bases; junction bases not matched to a gene: 3. Per germline, CDR1 SGHNT and CDR2 YYREEE (reference sequence). The CDR3 protein is CASSLDNRGETQYF. CDR3 nucleotide sequence: TGTGCCAGCAGCTTGGATAACAGGGGGGAGACCCAGTACTTC. Complete variable domain (other parts from reference TRBV5-4 and TRBJ2-5): ETGVTQSPTHLIKTRGQQVTLRCSSQSGHNTVSWYQQALGQGPQFIFQYYREEENGRGNFPPRFSGLQFPNYSSELNVNALELDDSALYLCASSLDNRGETQYFGPGTRLLVL.

The chain combines TRBV28 with TRBJ2-7; 8 bases map to TRBD2. In germline, CDR1 is MDHEN, CDR2 SYDVKM. J was trimmed by 1 base and V by 2 bases; bases with no gene match: 4. The CDR3 consists of 15 residues. CDR3 in amino acids: CASSLGGGPSYEQYF. The CDR3 nucleotides are TGTGCCAGCAGTTTAGGCGGGGGGCCTTCCTACGAGCAGTACTTC. Full variable domain (rest looked up from reference TRBV28 and TRBJ2-7): DVKVTQSSRYLVKRTGEKVFLECVQDMDHENMFWYRQDPGLGLRLIYFSYDVKMKEKGDIPEGYSVSREKKERFSLILESASTNQTSMYLCASSLGGGPSYEQYFGPGTRLTVT.

The rearrangement joins TRBV29-1 to TRBJ2-5; 8 bases map to TRBD1. Unmatched junction bases numbered 19, after V lost 0 bases and J lost 7 bases. CDR3 length: 18 amino acids. Germline CDR1 is SQVTM and CDR2 is ANQGSEA. CDR3 sequence reads: CSVEEGGQGSAPTGTQYF. The CDR3 nucleotides are TGCAGCGTTGAAGAGGGAGGACAGGGTTCGGCCCCCACCGGGACCCAGTACTTC.

This chain links TRBV28 with TRBJ2-2, with 8 bases that match TRBD2. Trimming at V came to 6 bases and at J to 4 bases, leaving 7 bases not matched to a gene. The CDR3 is made up of 15 amino acids. CDR1 is MDHEN, CDR2 SYDVKM, per germline. This CDR3 is CASRLSGVGTGELFF. The DNA for the CDR3 is TGTGCCAGCAGACTTAGCGGGGTGGGCACCGGGGAGCTGTTTTTT.

The chain joins TRBV15 to TRBJ2-7; 9 nucleotides line up with TRBD2. V shed 1 base and J 0 bases; nucleotides not matched to a gene: 1. Germline V gene data show CDR1 as LNHNV and CDR2 as YYDKDF (reference sequence). The CDR3 covers 15 residues. CDR3 sequence reads: CATSRGGGVSYEQYF. CDR3 DNA sequence: TGTGCCACCAGCAGAGGCGGGGGGGTCTCCTACGAGCAGTACTTC.

The chain carries TRBV27 and TRBJ2-1; 9 bases agree with TRBD1. The CDR3 loop spans 17 amino acids. J gave up 4 bases and V 3 bases, and 10 bases lay outside the gene matches. The germline gives CDR1 MNHEY, CDR2 SMNVEV (reference sequence). CDR3: CASSFSSGQGLYNEQFF. The CDR3 region has the DNA TGTGCCAGCAGTTTTAGTTCGGGACAGGGACTATACAATGAGCAGTTCTTC.

The chain has TRBV28 and TRBJ2-2, with 10 bases that match TRBD2. CDR1 and CDR2 (germline): MDHEN, SYDVKM. The CDR3 consists of 14 residues. V lost 6 bases, J lost 8 bases, and 6 bases stayed unmatched. The chain's CDR3 is CASRLAGEGGELFF. The CDR3 nucleotides read TGTGCCAGCAGGCTAGCGGGAGAAGGGGGGGAGCTGTTTTTT.

DNA for the CDR3: TGTGCCAGCAGGGGGGACAGGGGTAACTATGGCTACACCTTC. This sequence encodes CASRGDRGNYGYTF. This rearrangement joins TRBV2 to TRBJ1-2; 10 positions match TRBD1. Trimming cost V 6 bases and J 1 base; bases outside gene matches: 2. Germline CDR1 SNHLY, CDR2 FYNNEI. The CDR3 covers 14 residues.